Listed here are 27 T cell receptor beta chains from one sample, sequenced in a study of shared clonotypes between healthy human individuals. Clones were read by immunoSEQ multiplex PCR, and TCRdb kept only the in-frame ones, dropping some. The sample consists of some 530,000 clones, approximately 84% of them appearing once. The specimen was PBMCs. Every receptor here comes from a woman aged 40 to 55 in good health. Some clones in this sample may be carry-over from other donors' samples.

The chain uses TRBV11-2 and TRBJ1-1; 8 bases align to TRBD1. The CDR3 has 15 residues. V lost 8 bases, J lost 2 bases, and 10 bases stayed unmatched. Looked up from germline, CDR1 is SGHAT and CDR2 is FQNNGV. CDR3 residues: CASLRTGRANTEAFF. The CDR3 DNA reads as TGTGCCAGCCTACGGACAGGGCGCGCCAACACTGAAGCTTTCTTT.

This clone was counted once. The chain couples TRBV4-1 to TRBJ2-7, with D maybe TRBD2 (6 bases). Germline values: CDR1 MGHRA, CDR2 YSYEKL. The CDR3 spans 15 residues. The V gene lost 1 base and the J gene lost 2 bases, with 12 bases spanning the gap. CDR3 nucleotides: TGCGCCAGCAGCCAAGTCGGGGCGGGAACCTACGAGCAGTACTTC. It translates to CASSQVGAGTYEQYF.

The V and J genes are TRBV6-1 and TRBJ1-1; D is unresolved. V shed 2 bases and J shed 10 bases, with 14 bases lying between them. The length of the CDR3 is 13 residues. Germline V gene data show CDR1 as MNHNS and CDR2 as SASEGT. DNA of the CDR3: TGTGCCAGCAGTGAAACGGGCTGGGCGGCAGCTTTCTTT. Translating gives CASSETGWAAAFF.

This CDR3 is CASSRFKGQNQETQYF. CDR3 DNA: TGTGCCAGCAGTCGATTTAAGGGACAGAACCAAGAGACCCAGTACTTC. This chain connects TRBV7-9 to TRBJ2-5; the match to TRBD1 covers 7 bases. Germline assignment: CDR1 SEHNR and CDR2 FQNEAQ (reference sequence). The V and J ends lost 6 bases and 0 bases, in that order; junction bases with no gene match: 10. This CDR3 has 16 residues.

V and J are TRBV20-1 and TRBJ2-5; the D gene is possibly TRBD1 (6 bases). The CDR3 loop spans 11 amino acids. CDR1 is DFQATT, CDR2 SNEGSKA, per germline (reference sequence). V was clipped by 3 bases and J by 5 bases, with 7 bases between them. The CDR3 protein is CSASQGETQYF. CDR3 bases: TGCAGTGCTAGCCAGGGGGAGACCCAGTACTTC.

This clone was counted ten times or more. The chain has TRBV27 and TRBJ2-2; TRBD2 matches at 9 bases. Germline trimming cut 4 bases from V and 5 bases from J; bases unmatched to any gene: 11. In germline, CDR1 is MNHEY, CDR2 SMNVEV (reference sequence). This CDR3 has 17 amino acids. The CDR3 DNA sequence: TGTGCCAGCAGTTCCCCTAGCGGGGAGAGGTGGACCGGGGAGCTGTTTTTT. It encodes CASSSPSGERWTGELFF.

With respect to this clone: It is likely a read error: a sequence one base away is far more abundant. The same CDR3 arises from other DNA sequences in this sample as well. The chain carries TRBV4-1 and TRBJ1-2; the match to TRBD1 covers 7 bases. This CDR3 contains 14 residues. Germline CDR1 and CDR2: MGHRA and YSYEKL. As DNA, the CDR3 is TGCGCTAGCAGCCAAGACAGGGTGGGCTATGGCTACACCTTC. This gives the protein CASSQDRVGYGYTF.

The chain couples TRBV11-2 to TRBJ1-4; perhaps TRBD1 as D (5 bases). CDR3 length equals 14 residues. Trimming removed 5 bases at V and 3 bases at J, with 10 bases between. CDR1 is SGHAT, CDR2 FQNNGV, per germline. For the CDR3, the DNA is TGTGCCAGCAGCCTTGGGGCGGCTAATGAAAAACTGTTTTTT. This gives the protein CASSLGAANEKLFF. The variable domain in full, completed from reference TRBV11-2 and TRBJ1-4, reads EAGVAQSPRYKIIEKRQSVAFWCNPISGHATLYWYQQILGQGPKLLIQFQNNGVVDDSQLPKDRFSAERLKGVDSTLKIQPAKLEDSAVYLCASSLGAANEKLFFGSGTQLSVL.

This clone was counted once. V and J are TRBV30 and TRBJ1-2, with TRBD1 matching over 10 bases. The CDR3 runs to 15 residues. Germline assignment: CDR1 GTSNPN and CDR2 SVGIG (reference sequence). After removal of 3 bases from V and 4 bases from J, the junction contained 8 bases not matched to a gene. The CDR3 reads CAWSAGTGVPYGYTF. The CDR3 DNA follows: TGTGCCTGGAGCGCCGGGACAGGGGTCCCCTATGGCTACACCTTC.

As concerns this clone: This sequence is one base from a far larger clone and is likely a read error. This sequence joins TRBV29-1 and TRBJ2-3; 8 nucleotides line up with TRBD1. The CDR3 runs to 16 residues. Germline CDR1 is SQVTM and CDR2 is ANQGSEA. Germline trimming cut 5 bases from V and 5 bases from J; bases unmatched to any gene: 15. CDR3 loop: CSVPAPGGLFLDTQYF. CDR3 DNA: TGCAGCGTTCCCGCCCCAGGGGGCCTGTTTTTAGATACGCAGTATTTT.

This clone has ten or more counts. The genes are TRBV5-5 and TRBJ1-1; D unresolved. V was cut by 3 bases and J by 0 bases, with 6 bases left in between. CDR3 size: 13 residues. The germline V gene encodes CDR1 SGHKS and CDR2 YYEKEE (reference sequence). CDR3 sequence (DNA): TGTGCCAGCAGCTGGGTTATGAACACTGAAGCTTTCTTT. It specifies CASSWVMNTEAFF.

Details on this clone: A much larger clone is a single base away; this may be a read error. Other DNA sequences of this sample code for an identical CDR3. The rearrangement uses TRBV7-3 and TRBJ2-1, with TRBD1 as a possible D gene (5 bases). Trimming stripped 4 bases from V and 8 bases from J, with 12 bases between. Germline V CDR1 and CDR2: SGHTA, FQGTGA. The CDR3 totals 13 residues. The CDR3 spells CASSSRVFDEQFF. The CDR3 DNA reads TGTGCCAGCAGCTCCAGGGTATTCGATGAGCAGTTCTTC. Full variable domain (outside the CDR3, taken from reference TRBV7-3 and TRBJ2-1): GAGVSQTPSNKVTEKGKYVELRCDPISGHTALYWYRQSLGQGPEFLIYFQGTGAADDSGLPNDRFFAVRPEGSVSTLKIQRTERGDSAVYLCASSSRVFDEQFFGPGTRLTVL.

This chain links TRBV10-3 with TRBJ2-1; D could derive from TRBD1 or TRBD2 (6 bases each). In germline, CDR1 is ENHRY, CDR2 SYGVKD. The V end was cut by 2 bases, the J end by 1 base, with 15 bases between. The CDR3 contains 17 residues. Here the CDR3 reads CAISERGAGTSYNEQFF. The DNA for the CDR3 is TGTGCCATCAGTGAGAGGGGGGCAGGAACATCCTACAATGAGCAGTTCTTC.

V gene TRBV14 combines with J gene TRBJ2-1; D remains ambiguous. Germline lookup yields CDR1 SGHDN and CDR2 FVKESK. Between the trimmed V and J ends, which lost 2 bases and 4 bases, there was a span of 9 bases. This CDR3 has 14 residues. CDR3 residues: CASSQSSPYNEQFF. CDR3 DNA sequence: TGTGCCAGCAGCCAATCCTCGCCGTACAATGAGCAGTTCTTC. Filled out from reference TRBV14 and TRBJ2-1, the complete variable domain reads EAGVTQFPSHSVIEKGQTVTLRCDPISGHDNLYWYRRVMGKEIKFLLHFVKESKQDESGMPNNRFLAERTGGTYSTLKVQPAELEDSGVYFCASSQSSPYNEQFFGPGTRLTVL.

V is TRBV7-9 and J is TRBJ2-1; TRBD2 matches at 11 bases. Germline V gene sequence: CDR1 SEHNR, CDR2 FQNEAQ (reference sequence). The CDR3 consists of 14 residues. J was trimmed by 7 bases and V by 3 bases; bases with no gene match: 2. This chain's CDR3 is CASSLGLADNEQFF. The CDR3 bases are TGTGCCAGCAGCTTGGGACTAGCGGATAATGAGCAGTTCTTC.

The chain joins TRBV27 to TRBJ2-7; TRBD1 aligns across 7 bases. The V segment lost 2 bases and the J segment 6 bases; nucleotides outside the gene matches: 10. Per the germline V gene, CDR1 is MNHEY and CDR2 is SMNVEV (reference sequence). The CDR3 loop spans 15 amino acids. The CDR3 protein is CASSLQGVVGSEQYF. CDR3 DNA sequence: TGTGCCAGCAGTTTACAGGGGGTGGTTGGTTCCGAGCAGTACTTC.

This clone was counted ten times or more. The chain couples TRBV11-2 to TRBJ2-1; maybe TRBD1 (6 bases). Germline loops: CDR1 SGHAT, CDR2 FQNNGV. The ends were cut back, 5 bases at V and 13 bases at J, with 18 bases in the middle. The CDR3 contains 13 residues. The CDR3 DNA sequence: TGTGCCAGCAGCCGCGACAGGTCGATAGTTCAGTTCTTC. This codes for CASSRDRSIVQFF. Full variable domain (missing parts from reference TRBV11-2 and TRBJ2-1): EAGVAQSPRYKIIEKRQSVAFWCNPISGHATLYWYQQILGQGPKLLIQFQNNGVVDDSQLPKDRFSAERLKGVDSTLKIQPAKLEDSAVYLCASSRDRSIVQFFGPGTRLTVL.

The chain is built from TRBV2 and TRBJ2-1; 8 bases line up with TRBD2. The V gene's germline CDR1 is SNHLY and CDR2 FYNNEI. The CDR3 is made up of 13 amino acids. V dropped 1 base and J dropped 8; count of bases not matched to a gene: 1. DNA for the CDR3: TGTGCCAGCAGTGAAGGACTAGCGCATGAGCAGTTCTTC. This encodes CASSEGLAHEQFF. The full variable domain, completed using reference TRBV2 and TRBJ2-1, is EPEVTQTPSHQVTQMGQEVILRCVPISNHLYFYWYRQILGQKVEFLVSFYNNEISEKSEIFDDQFSVERPDGSNFTLKIRSTKLEDSAMYFCASSEGLAHEQFFGPGTRLTVL.

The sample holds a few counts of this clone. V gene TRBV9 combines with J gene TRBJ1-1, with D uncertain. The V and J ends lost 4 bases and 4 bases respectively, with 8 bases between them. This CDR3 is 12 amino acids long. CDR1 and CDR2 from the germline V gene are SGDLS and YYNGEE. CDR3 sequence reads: CASSTSGTEAFF. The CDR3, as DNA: TGTGCCAGCAGCACATCAGGCACTGAAGCTTTCTTT.

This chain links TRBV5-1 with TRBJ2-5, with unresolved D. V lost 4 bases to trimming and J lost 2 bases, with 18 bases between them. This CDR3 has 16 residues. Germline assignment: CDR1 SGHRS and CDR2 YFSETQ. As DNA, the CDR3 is TGCGCCAGCAGCCTAGGGTTACAAACTAAACAAGAGACCCAGTACTTC. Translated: CASSLGLQTKQETQYF. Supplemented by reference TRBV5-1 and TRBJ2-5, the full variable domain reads KAGVTQTPRYLIKTRGQQVTLSCSPISGHRSVSWYQQTPGQGLQFLFEYFSETQRNKGNFPGRFSGRQFSNSRSEMNVSTLELGDSALYLCASSLGLQTKQETQYFGPGTRLLVL.

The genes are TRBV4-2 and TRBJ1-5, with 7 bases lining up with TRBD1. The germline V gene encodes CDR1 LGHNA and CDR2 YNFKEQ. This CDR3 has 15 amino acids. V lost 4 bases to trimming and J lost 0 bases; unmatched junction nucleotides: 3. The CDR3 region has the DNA TGTGCCAGCAGCCCGAGACAGGGTAGCAATCAGCCCCAGCATTTT. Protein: CASSPRQGSNQPQHF.

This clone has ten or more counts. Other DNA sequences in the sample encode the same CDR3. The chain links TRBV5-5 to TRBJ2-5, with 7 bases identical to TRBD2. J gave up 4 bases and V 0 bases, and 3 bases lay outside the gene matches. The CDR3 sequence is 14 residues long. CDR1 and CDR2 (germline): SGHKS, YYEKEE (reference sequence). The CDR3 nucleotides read TGTGCCAGCAGCTTGGTAGCGGGCCTAGAGACCCAGTACTTC. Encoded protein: CASSLVAGLETQYF.

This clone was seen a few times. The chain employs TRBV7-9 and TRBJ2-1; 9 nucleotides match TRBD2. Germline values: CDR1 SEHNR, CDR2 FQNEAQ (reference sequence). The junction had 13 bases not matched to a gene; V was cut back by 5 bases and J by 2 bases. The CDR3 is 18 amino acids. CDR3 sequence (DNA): TGTGCCAGCAGCCGGAGGGGAGGTGCGGGAGGGCCCTACAATGAGCAGTTCTTC. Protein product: CASSRRGGAGGPYNEQFF.

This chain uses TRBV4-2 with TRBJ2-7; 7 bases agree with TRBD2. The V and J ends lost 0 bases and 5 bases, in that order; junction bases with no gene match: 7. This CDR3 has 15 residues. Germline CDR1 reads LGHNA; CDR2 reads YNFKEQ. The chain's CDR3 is CASSQDLGGRDEQYF. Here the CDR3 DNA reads TGTGCCAGCAGCCAAGACCTTGGCGGGAGAGACGAGCAGTACTTC.

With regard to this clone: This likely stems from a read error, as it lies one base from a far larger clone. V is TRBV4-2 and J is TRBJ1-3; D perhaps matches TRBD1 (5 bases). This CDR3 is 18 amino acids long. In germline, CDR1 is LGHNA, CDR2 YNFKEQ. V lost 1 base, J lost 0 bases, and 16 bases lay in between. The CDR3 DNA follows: TGTGCCAGCAGCCAAGGTGCCCGGGACGGAAACTCTGGAAACACCATATATTTT. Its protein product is CASSQGARDGNSGNTIYF.

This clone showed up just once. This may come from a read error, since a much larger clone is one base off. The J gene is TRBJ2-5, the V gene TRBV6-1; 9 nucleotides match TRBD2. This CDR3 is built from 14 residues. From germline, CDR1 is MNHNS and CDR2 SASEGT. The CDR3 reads CTSRGAGGDETQYF. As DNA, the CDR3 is TGTACCAGCAGGGGCGCGGGGGGGGACGAGACCCAGTACTTC.

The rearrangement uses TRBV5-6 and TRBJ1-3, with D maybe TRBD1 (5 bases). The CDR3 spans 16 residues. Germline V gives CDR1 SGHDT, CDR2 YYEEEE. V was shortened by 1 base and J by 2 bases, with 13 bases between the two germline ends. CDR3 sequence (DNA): TGTGCCAGCAGCTTGTTTCGGGACCTGACTGGAAACACCATATATTTT. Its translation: CASSLFRDLTGNTIYF. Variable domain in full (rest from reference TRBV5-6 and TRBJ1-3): DAGVTQSPTHLIKTRGQQVTLRCSPKSGHDTVSWYQQALGQGPQFIFQYYEEEERQRGNFPDRFSGHQFPNYSSELNVNALLLGDSALYLCASSLFRDLTGNTIYFGEGSWLTVV.